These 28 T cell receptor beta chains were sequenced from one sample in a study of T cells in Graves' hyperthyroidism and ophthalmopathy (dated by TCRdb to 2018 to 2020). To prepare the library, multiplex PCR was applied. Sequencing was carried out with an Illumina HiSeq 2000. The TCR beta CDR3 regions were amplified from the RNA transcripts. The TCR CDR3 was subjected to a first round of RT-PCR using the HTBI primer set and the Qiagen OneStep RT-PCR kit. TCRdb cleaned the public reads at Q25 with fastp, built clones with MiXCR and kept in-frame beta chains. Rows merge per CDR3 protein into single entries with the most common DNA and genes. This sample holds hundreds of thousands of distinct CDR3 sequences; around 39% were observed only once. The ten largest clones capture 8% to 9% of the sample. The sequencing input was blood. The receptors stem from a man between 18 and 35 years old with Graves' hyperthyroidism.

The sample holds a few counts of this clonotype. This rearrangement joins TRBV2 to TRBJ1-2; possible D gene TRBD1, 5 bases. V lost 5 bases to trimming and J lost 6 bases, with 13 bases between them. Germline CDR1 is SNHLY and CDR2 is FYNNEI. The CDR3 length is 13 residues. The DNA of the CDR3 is TGTGCCAGCAGTTACAACAGGCTCCATGGCTACACCTTC. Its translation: CASSYNRLHGYTF.

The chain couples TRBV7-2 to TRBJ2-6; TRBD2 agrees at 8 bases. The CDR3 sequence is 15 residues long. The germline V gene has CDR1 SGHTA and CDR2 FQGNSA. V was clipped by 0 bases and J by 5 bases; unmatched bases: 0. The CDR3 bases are TGTGCCAGCAGCTTAGCTAGCGGGAGGGCCAACGTCCTGACTTTC. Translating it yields CASSLASGRANVLTF.

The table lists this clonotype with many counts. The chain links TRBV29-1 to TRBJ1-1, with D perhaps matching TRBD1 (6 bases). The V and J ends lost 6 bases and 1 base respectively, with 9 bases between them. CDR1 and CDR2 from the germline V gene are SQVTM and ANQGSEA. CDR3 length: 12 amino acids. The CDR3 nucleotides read TGCAGCGTCTACAGGGAGAACACTGAAGCTTTCTTT. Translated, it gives CSVYRENTEAFF. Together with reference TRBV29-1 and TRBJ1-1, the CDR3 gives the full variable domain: SAVISQKPSRDICQRGTSLTIQCQVDSQVTMMFWYRQQPGQSLTLIATANQGSEATYESGFVIDKFPISRPNLTFSTLTVSNMSPEDSSIYLCSVYRENTEAFFGQGTRLTVV.

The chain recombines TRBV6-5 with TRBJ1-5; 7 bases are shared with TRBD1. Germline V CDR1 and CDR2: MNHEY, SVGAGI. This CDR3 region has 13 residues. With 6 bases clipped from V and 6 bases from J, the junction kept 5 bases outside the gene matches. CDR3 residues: CASRTNRGQPQHF. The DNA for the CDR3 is TGTGCCAGCAGAACCAACAGGGGTCAGCCCCAGCATTTT.

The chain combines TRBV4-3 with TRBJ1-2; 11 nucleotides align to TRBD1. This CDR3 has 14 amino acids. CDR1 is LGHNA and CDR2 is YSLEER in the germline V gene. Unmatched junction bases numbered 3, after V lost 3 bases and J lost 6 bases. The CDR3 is CASSQGQGGDGYTF. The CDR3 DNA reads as TGCGCCAGCAGCCAGGGACAGGGGGGAGATGGCTACACCTTC.

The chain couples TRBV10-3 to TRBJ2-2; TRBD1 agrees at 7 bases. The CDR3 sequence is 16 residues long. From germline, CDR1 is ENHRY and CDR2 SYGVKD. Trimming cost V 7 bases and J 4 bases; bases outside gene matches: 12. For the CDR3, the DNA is TGTGCCATCATGGGACAGATCTCAGGGTCCACCGGGGAGCTGTTTTTT. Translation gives CAIMGQISGSTGELFF.

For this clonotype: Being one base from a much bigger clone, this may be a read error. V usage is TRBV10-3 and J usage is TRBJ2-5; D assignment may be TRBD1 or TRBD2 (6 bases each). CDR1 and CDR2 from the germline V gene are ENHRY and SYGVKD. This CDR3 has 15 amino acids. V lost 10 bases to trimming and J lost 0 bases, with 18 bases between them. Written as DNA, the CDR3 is TGTGCCAACAGGACGGGGGCCTTCCACCAAGAGACCCAGTACTTC. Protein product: CANRTGAFHQETQYF.

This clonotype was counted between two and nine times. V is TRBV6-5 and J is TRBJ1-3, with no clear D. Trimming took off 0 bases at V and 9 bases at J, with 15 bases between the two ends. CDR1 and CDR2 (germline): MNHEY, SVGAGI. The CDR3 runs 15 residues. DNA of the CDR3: TGTGCCAGCAGTTACTCGGTCGGGAATTCCGGCACCATATATTTT. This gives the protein CASSYSVGNSGTIYF.

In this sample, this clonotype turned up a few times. The DNA of the CDR3 is TGTGCCAGCACCTCGGGACAGGGGTTCCATGGCTACACCTTC. It yields the protein CASTSGQGFHGYTF. V usage is TRBV6-5 and J usage is TRBJ1-2, with 10 bases fitting TRBD1. V was pared by 7 bases and J by 6 bases, with 8 bases of the junction left unmatched. CDR3 length: 14 amino acids. Looked up from germline, CDR1 is MNHEY and CDR2 is SVGAGI.

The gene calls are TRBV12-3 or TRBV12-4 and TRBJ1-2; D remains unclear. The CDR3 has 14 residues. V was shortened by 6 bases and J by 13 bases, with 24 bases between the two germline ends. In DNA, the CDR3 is TGTGCCAGCAGCCATAGAGGCTCTGGCCGGGGATGCACCTTC. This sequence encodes CASSHRGSGRGCTF.

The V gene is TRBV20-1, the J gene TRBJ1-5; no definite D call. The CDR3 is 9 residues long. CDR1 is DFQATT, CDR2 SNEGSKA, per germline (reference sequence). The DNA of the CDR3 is TGCAGGGCCGGAGGGCCCCAGCATTTT. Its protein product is CRAGGPQHF.

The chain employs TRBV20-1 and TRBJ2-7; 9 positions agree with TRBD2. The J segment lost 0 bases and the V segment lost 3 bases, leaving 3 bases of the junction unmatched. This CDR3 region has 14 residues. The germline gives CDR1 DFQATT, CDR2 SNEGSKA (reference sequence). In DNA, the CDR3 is TGCAGTGCTAGCGGGACTAGCCCCTCCTACGAGCAGTACTTC. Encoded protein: CSASGTSPSYEQYF.

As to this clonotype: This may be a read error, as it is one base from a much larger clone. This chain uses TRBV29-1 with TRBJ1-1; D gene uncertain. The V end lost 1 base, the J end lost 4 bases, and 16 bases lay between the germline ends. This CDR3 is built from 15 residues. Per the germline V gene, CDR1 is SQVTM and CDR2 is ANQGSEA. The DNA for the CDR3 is TGCAGCGTTGAAGTCCGGACGGCCGGGAGCACTGAAGCTTTCTTT. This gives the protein CSVEVRTAGSTEAFF.

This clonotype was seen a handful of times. The CDR3 sequence: CASSSTDRGTNYGYTF. As DNA, the CDR3 is TGTGCCAGCAGCTCCACCGACAGGGGGACGAACTATGGCTACACCTTC. V is TRBV5-8 and J is TRBJ1-2; 9 positions agree with TRBD1. Germline loops: CDR1 SGHTS, CDR2 YDEGEE. The CDR3 covers 16 residues. Germline trimming cut 3 bases from V and 2 bases from J; bases unmatched to any gene: 8.

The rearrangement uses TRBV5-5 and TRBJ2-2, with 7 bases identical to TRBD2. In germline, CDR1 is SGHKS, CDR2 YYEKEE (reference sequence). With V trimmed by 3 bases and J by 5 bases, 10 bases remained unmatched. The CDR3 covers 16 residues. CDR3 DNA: TGTGCCAGCAGCTCGAATAGCGGGCCCGGAACCGGGGAGCTGTTTTTT. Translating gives CASSSNSGPGTGELFF.

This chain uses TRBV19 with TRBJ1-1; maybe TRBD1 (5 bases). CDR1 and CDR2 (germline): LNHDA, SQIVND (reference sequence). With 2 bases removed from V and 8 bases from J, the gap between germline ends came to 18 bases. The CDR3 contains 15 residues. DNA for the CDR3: TGTGCCAGTAGTATAAGGGGCCCGGGACTTGAAGAAGCTTTCTTT. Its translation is CASSIRGPGLEEAFF.

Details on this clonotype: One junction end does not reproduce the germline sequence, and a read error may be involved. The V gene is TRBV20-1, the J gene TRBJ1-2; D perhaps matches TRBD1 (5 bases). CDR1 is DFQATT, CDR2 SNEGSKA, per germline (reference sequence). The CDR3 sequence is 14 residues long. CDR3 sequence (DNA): TGCAGTGCTAGGGGCAGCAGGGAGAACTATGGCTATACCTTC. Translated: CSARGSRENYGYTF.

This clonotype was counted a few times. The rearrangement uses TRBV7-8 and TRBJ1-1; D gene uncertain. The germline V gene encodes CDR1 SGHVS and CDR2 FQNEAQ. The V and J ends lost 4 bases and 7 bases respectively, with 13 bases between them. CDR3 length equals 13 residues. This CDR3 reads CASSSDLGGEAFF. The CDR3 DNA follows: TGTGCCAGCAGCTCCGATTTGGGAGGTGAAGCTTTCTTT. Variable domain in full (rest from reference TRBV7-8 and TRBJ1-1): GAGVSQSPRYKVAKRGQDVALRCDPISGHVSLFWYQQALGQGPEFLTYFQNEAQLDKSGLPSDRFFAERPEGSVSTLKIQRTQQEDSAVYLCASSSDLGGEAFFGQGTRLTVV.

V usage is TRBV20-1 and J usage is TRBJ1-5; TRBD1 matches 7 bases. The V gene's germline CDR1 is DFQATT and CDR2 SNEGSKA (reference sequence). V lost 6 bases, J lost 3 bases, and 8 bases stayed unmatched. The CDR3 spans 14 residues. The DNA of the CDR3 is TGCAGTGCCAGCAGAGGGACAGACAATCAGCCCCAGCATTTT. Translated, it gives CSASRGTDNQPQHF.

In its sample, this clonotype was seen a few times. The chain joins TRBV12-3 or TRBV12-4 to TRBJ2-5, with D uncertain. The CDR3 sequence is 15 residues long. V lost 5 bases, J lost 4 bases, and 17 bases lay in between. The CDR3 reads CASSPPGAPGETQYF. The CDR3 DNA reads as TGTGCCAGCAGTCCCCCAGGTGCACCGGGAGAGACCCAGTACTTC.

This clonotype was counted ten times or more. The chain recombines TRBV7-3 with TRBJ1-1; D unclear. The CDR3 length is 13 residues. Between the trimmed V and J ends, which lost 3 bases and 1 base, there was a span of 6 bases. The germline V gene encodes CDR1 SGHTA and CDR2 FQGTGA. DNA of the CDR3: TGTGCCAGCAGCTTCACAAAGAACACTGAAGCTTTCTTT. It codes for CASSFTKNTEAFF.

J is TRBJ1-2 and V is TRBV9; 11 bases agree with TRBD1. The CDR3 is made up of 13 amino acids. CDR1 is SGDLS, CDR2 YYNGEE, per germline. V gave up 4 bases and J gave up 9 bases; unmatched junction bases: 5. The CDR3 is CASSPGTGGRYTF. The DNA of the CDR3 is TGTGCCAGCAGCCCCGGGACAGGGGGACGCTACACCTTC.

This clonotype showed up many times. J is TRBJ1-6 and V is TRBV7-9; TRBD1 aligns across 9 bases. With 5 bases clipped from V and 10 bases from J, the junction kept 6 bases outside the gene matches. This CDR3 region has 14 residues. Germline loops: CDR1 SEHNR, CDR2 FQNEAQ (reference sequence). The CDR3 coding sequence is TGTGCCAGCAGCGAAACAGGGGGCAGATCACCCCTCCACTTT. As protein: CASSETGGRSPLHF. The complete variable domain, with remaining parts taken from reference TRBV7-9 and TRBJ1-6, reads DTGVSQNPRHKITKRGQNVTFRCDPISEHNRLYWYRQTLGQGPEFLTYFQNEAQLEKSRLLSDRFSAERPKGSFSTLEIQRTEQGDSAMYLCASSETGGRSPLHFGNGTRLTVT.

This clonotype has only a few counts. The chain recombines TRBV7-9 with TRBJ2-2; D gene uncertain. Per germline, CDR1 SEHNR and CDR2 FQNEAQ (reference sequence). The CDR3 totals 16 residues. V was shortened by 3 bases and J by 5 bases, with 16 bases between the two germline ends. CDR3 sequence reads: CASSFADIVITGELFF. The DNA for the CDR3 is TGTGCCAGCAGCTTCGCAGATATCGTCATAACCGGGGAGCTGTTTTTT.

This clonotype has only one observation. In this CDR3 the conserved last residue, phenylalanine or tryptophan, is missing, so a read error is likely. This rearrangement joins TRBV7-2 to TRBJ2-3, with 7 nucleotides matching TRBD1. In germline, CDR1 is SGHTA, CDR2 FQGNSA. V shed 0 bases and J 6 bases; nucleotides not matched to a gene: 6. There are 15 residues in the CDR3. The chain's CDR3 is CASSLARTGGDTQYL. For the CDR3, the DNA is TGTGCCAGCAGCTTAGCCAGGACAGGAGGCGATACGCAGTATTTA.

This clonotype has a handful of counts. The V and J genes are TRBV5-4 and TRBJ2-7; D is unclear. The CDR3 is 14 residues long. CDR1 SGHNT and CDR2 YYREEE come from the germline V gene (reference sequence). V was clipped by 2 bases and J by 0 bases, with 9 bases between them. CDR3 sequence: CASSFEGYSYEQYF. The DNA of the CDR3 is TGTGCCAGCAGCTTCGAAGGGTACTCCTACGAGCAGTACTTC.

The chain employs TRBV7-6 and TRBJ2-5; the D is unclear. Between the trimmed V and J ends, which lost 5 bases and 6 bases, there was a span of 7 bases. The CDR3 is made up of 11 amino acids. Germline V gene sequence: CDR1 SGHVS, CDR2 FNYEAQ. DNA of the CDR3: TGTGCCAGCAGCCCAATGAAGACCCAGTACTTC. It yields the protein CASSPMKTQYF.

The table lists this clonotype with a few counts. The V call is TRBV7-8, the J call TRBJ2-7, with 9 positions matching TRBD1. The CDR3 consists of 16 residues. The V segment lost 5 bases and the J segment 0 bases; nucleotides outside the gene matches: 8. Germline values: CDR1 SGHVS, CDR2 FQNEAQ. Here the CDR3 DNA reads TGTGCCAGCAGCGTTACCGGGACAGGGAGCTCCTACGAGCAGTACTTC. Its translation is CASSVTGTGSSYEQYF.